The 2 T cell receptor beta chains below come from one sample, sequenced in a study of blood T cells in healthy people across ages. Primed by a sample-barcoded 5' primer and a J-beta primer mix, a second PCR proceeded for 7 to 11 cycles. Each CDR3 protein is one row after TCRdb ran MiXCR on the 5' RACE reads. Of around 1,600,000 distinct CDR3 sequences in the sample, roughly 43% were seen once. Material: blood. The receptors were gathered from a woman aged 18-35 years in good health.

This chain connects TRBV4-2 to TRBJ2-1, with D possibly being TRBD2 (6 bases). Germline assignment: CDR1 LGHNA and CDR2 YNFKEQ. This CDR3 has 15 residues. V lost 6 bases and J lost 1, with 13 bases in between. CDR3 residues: CASSQLATSYNEQFF. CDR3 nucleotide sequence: TGTGCCAGCAGTCAACTAGCAACTTCCTACAATGAGCAGTTCTTC.

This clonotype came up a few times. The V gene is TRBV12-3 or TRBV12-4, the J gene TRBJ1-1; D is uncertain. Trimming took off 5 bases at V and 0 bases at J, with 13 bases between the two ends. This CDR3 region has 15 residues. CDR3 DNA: TGTGCCAGCAGTCCCAGGACGGGGATGAACACTGAAGCTTTCTTT. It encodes CASSPRTGMNTEAFF.